The next 6 T cell receptor beta chains were all read from a single sample in a study of graft-versus-host responses after intestinal transplantation. Assay: immunoSEQ multiplex PCR; the TCRdb copy retains only in-frame clones and omits some. The sample consists of about 36,000 clones, approximately 94% of them appearing once. For these receptors, no antigen is known. Sequences were derived from unstimulated CD4+ T cells sorted from spleen or lymph node cells, sampled before transplant. The source of these receptors is a human donor who was the organ donor for an intestinal transplant.

The chain employs TRBV10-1 and TRBJ1-4, with TRBD1 matching 7 bases. The germline V gene has CDR1 WNHNN and CDR2 SYGVQD (reference sequence). The CDR3 consists of 14 residues. Trimming at V came to 11 bases and at J to 4 bases, leaving 10 bases not matched to a gene. CDR3 nucleotide sequence: TGCGCCTCTTGCCCGGGACAGTATAATGAAAAACTGTTTTTT. This translates into CASCPGQYNEKLFF.

V and J are TRBV6-5 and TRBJ2-2; D unresolved. Trimming pared 4 bases from V and 5 bases from J, leaving 5 bases between. This CDR3 is built from 12 residues. Per the germline V gene, CDR1 is MNHEY and CDR2 is SVGAGI. In DNA, the CDR3 is TGTGCCAGCAGTTTTCAGACCGGGGAGCTGTTTTTT. Translating it yields CASSFQTGELFF.

V gene TRBV5-4 combines with J gene TRBJ2-5; 10 bases map to TRBD2. The germline V gene has CDR1 SGHNT and CDR2 YYREEE (reference sequence). There are 15 residues in the CDR3. Trimming took 7 bases from V and 5 from J; bases not matched to a gene: 11. Here the CDR3 reads CASWGKRGGGETQYF. The CDR3 DNA is TGTGCCAGCTGGGGGAAGCGGGGGGGAGGCGAGACCCAGTACTTC.

The V call is TRBV6-5, the J call TRBJ1-1; possibly TRBD1 for D (5 bases). The CDR3 length is 14 residues. Per germline, CDR1 MNHEY and CDR2 SVGAGI. V lost 7 bases to trimming and J lost 4 bases, with 16 bases between them. This CDR3 is CASTLGVGGTEAFF. CDR3 bases: TGTGCCAGCACCCTAGGCGTGGGGGGCACTGAAGCTTTCTTT.

In this sample, this clone turned up once. This chain uses TRBV28 with TRBJ1-2; perhaps TRBD1 as D (5 bases). CDR3 length: 12 amino acids. Trimming stripped 7 bases from V and 5 bases from J, with 11 bases between. Germline CDR1 and CDR2: MDHEN and SYDVKM. The CDR3 DNA follows: TGTGCCAGCAACGGGGGGGGGTATGGCTACACCTTC. Its protein is CASNGGGYGYTF.

This clone was observed a single time. This rearrangement joins TRBV19 to TRBJ2-2; 9 bases line up with TRBD1. Trimming cost V 7 bases and J 7 bases; bases outside gene matches: 13. Germline lookup yields CDR1 LNHDA and CDR2 SQIVND (reference sequence). CDR3 length: 16 amino acids. For the CDR3, the DNA is TGTGCCAGTAAAGTTTCGGGACAGGGATGGGGCGGGGAGCTGTTTTTT. Protein: CASKVSGQGWGGELFF. Drawing the rest from reference TRBV19 and TRBJ2-2, the complete variable domain is DGGITQSPKYLFRKEGQNVTLSCEQNLNHDAMYWYRQDPGQGLRLIYYSQIVNDFQKGDIAEGYSVSREKKESFPLTVTSAQKNPTAFYLCASKVSGQGWGGELFFGEGSRLTVL.